Included here is one T cell receptor beta chain sequence, with context. Antigen: not known. These data are taken from a study of cytomegalovirus exposure and HLA in healthy donors. These donors counted as nominally healthy when sampled, but unrecorded immune exposures were likely. In the PCR, 60 Vbeta and 13 Jbeta primers were used. TCRdb's copy holds only in-frame clones and misses some; the assay was immunoSEQ multiplex PCR. The sample lists some 180,000 clones, roughly 78% seen once, with 1.5% to 2% in the top ten. Germline lookup yields CDR1 SGHVS and CDR2 FNYEAQ. The CDR3 spans 14 residues. V was cut by 1 base and J by 2 bases, with 8 bases left in between. The study's findings and limits: Follow-up analysis seemed to connect common viral pathogens with several of the most significant clusters identified.

The sequence was obtained from a woman in her thirties in good health and CMV-seronegative. The chain has TRBV7-6 and TRBJ1-1; D unresolved. The sequencing sample was made of PBMCs. The CDR3, as DNA: TGTGCCAGCAGCTTAGAGCCGGGAAACACTGAAGCTTTCTTT. Encoded protein: CASSLEPGNTEAFF.